This TCR beta chain was found in a study of metastatic and nonmetastatic thyroid tumors. Study-wide context: A comparison of repertoires was made across blood and tumor or nodule tissue from malignant and benign thyroid patients.

No treatment had been given to any patient before thyroid surgery. Per the study methods: The study took CDR3 differences across clinicopathological groups and made a distant-metastasis classifier for papillary thyroid cancer from them. TCRdb recomputed clones from the PCR reads via MiXCR. None of the V and J calls come from the authors' own analysis; TCRdb made them. The data contain 25,000 to 30,000 clones, about 15% of them singletons. Study outcomes and limitations: For both blood and tumor, malignant thyroid tumors reportedly showed significantly higher TCR beta diversity than benign nodules did.

The CDR3 contains 16 residues. Germline V CDR1 and CDR2: MDHEN, SYDVKM. V was pared by 4 bases and J by 1 base, with 16 bases between. This clone was found many times. Its antigen is not known. The receptor was derived from a female donor with papillary thyroid cancer or a benign thyroid nodule (not recorded which). Some clones in this sample may be carry-over from other donors' samples. The chain carries TRBV28 and TRBJ2-5; TRBD2 is a possible D gene (6 bases). Material: blood. Written as DNA, the CDR3 is TGTGCCAGCAGTTCGGCACAACGGGGGTTCCAAGAGACCCAGTACTTC. The encoded protein is CASSSAQRGFQETQYF.